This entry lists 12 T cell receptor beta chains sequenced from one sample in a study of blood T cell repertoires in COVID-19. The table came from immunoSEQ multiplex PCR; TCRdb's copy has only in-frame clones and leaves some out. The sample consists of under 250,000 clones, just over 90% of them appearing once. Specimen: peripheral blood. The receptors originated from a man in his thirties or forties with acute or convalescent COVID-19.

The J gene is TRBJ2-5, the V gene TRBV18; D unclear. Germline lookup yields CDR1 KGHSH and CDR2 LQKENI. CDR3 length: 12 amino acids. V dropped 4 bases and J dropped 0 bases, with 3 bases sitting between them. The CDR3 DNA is TGTGCCAGCTCACTCTACCAAGAGACCCAGTACTTC. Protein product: CASSLYQETQYF.

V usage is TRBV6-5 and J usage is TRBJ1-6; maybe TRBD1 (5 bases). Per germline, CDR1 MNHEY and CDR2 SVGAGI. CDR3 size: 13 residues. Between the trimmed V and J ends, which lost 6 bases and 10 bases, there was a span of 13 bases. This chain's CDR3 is CASSGHNRSPLHF. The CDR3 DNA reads TGTGCCAGCAGCGGACACAACAGGTCACCCCTCCACTTT.

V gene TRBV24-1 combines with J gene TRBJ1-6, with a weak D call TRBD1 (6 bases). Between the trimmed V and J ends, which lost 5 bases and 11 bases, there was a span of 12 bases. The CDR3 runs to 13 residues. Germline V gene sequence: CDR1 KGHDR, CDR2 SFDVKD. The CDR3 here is CATSGQADPPLHF. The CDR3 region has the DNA TGTGCCACCAGTGGACAGGCGGATCCACCCCTCCACTTT.

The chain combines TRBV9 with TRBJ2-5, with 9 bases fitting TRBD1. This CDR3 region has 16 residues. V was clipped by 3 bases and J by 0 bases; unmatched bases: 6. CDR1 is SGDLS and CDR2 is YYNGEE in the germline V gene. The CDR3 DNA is TGTGCCAGCAGCGCCACCGGGACAGGGAACCAAGAGACCCAGTACTTC. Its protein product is CASSATGTGNQETQYF.

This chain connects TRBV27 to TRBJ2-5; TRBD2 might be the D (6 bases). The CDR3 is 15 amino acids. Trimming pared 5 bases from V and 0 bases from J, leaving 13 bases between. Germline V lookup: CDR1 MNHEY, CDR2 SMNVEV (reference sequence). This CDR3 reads CASSRQAGYQETQYF. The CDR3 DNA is TGTGCCAGCAGTCGCCAGGCGGGGTACCAAGAGACCCAGTACTTC.

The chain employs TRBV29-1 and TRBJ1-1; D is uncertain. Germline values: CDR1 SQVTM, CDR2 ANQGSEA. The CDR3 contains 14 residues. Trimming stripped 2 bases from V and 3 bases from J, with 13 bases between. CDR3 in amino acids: CSVESAGRDTEAFF. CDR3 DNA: TGCAGCGTTGAATCGGCCGGGAGAGACACTGAAGCTTTCTTT.

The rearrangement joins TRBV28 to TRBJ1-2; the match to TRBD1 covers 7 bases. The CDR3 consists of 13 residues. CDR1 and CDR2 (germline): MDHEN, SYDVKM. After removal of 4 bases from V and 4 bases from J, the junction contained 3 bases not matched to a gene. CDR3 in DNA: TGTGCCAGCAGTTCGGGGACAGTCTATGGCTACACCTTC. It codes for CASSSGTVYGYTF.

CDR3 bases: TGTGCCAGCAGCCCTCGACAGGGGTCATTCGAAAAACTGTTTTTT. This encodes CASSPRQGSFEKLFF. The chain has TRBV7-9 and TRBJ1-4; TRBD1 matches at 8 bases. Germline trimming cut 5 bases from V and 8 bases from J; bases unmatched to any gene: 10. Germline CDR1 and CDR2: SEHNR and FQNEAQ (reference sequence). The CDR3 runs 15 residues.

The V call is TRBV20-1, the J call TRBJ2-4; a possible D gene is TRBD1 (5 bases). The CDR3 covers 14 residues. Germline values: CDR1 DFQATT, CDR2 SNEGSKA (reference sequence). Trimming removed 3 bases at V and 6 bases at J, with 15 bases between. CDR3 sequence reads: CSASTAGLGNIQYF. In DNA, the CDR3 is TGCAGTGCTAGTACAGCAGGGCTGGGAAACATTCAGTACTTC.

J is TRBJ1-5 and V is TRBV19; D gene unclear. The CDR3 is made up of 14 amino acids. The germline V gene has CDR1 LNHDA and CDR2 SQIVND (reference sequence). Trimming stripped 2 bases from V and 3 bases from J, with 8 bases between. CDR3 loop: CASSIRTYNQPQHF. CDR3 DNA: TGTGCCAGTAGTATACGGACTTACAATCAGCCCCAGCATTTT. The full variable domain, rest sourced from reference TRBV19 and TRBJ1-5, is DGGITQSPKYLFRKEGQNVTLSCEQNLNHDAMYWYRQDPGQGLRLIYYSQIVNDFQKGDIAEGYSVSREKKESFPLTVTSAQKNPTAFYLCASSIRTYNQPQHFGDGTRLSIL.

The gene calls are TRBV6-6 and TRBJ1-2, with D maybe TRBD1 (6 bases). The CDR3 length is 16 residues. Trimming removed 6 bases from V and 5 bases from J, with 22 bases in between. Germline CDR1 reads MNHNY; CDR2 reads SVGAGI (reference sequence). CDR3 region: CASRAQGGVIPYGYTF. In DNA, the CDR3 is TGTGCCAGCAGGGCCCAAGGGGGTGTAATCCCTTATGGCTACACCTTC.

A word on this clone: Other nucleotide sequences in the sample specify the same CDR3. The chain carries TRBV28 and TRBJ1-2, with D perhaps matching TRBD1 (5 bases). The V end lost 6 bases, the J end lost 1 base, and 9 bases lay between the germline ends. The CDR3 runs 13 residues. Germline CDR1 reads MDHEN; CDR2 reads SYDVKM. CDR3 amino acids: CASSPDSNYGYTF. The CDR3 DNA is TGTGCCAGCAGCCCTGACAGTAACTATGGCTACACCTTC.